This TCR beta chain stems from a study of T cell responses to AZD1222 COVID-19 vaccine (dated by TCRdb to the early 2020s). Looking at the study overall: AZD1222 recipients whose second dose came at about 4 weeks and those whose second dose came at about 12 weeks were combined into one group, since spike-specific TCR depth and breadth did not differ between the two schedules. A total of 233 trial participants underwent TCR sequencing, of whom about 210 had received two doses of AZD1222 and about 25 had received two doses of the MenACWY control vaccine. Trial participants were enrolled by age into subgroups of 18-55, 56-69 and 70-plus years, and 148, 28 and 57 TCR-sequenced participants, respectively, were included in these subgroups.

Overall results and qualifications from the work: Vaccine-associated CD4 TCRs spanned the whole spike protein, with dominant responses in regions 160-218 and 743-854. Conclusions about previously exposed vaccinees are limited, since just six or seven AZD1222 recipients were seropositive for SARS-CoV-2 at baseline. After two AZD1222 doses, spike-specific TCR breadth and depth were significantly higher than at day 0 and than in MenACWY recipients. Because no samples from the day 14 peak response were available, repertoires could be characterized only after the peak T cell response. Participants were mostly white British and included more females than males, and it was suggested by the authors that clonal diversity may have been underestimated. Reportedly, almost half of the unique spike-specific TCRs recognized epitopes lying outside the regions that are mutated in the B.1.351 and B.1.1.7 variants. In the small 56-69-year group, the increase in depth fell short of significance, most likely because of low power.

As regards this clone: What this receptor recognizes is not known. Base qualities are not provided; no much larger clone lies one nucleotide away.

Relative to germline, V is 0 bases shorter and J is 9 bases shorter, with 6 bases between their ends. CDR1 MNHEY and CDR2 SVGAGI are derived from the germline V gene. Taken from cysteine to phenylalanine, the CDR3 has 12 residues. Only the CDR3 portion is preserved as DNA: 36 bases, with reading frame beginning at the first base. The CDR3 regions of human TCRbeta chains were subjected to immunosequencing. On the authors' methods: TCRs in the repertoires were compared against a reference library of SARS-CoV-2-specific TCRs that had been generated with the MIRA antigen-specificity platform. Breadth was defined as the fraction of unique TCRs that were SARS-CoV-2-associated. Depth was defined as the fraction of total T cells that were SARS-CoV-2-associated. Using the MIRA data, each spike-specific TCR was mapped to the spike region that the TCR reacts to and placed in a CD4 or CD8 class. Log10-transformed breadth and depth values were compared by one-way ANOVA with Sidak's multiple comparisons tests. TCRdb took this table from immuneACCESS and kept in-frame rearrangements with V and J called. Such tables lack part of the clones; where checked against another copy, unresolved V genes explain under half of the gap, and the rest is unexplained. V, J and clone size are those of that table, while D and trimming were read from the DNA. This sample is represented by around 150,000 clones; more than 85% of them were singletons. Of the sample, roughly 1.7% falls within the top ten clones.

The meaning of the sample's time point label: baseline before first vaccination. Vaccinee samples came from UK trials COV001 and COV002, including a single-blind randomized controlled phase 2/3 trial of AZD1222 (ChAdOx1 nCoV-19) in healthy adults. For TCRbeta chain sequencing, PBMC samples were collected from trial participants at day 0 and at day 28 after the second dose. The rearranged chain carries TRBV6-5 and TRBJ1-3; TRBD1 is possibly the D segment (5 matching bases). The clonotype comes from an adult in good health. The source was peripheral blood, collected on day 0 of AZD1222 vaccination. The CDR3 protein: CASSYSGGTIYF. The nucleotide sequence reads as follows: TGTGCCAGCAGTTACTCCGGGGGCACCATATATTTT.